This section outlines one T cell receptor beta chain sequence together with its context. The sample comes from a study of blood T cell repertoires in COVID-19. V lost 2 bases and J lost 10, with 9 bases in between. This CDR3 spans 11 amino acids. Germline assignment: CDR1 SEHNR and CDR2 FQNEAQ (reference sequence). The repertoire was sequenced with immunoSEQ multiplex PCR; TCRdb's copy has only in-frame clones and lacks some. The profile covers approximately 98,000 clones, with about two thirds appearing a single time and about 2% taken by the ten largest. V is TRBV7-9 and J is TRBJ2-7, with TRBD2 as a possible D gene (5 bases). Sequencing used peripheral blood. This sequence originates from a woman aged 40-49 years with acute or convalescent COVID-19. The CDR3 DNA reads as TGTGCCAGCAGCTTAACCCGGGATCAGTACTTC. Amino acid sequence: CASSLTRDQYF. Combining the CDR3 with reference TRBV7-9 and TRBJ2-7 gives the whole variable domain DTGVSQNPRHKITKRGQNVTFRCDPISEHNRLYWYRQTLGQGPEFLTYFQNEAQLEKSRLLSDRFSAERPKGSFSTLEIQRTEQGDSAMYLCASSLTRDQYFGPGTRLTVT.